This T cell receptor beta chain stems from a study of control samples from healthy donors and cancer patients. TCRdb's copy holds only in-frame clones and misses some; the assay was immunoSEQ multiplex PCR. The table lists 60,000 to 100,000 clones, approximately 89% of them singletons, with 5.5% to 7.5% in the top ten. What was sequenced was blood. This TCR was recovered from a man aged 50 or older in good health.

The CDR3: CASSYSTSGGASEQFF. The CDR3 region has the DNA TGTGCCAGCAGTTACTCGACTAGCGGGGGGGCCTCTGAGCAGTTCTTC. The chain links TRBV6-5 to TRBJ2-1, with 14 bases identical to TRBD2. After removal of 0 bases from V and 9 bases from J, the junction contained 4 bases not matched to a gene. Germline V gene lookup returns CDR1 MNHEY and CDR2 SVGAGI. This CDR3 comprises 16 residues.